This is a list of T cell receptor beta chains from one sample in a study of blood T cell repertoires in COVID-19. Profiling relied on immunoSEQ multiplex PCR, and the TCRdb table lists in-frame clones only, not all of them. This repertoire shows roughly 160,000 clones, approximately 91% found once; its top ten account for roughly 5%. Sample: peripheral blood. These receptors originate from a man aged 18 to 30 with COVID-19, enrolled during active disease. Each CDR3 is given with its conserved first and last residue. The D gene is left open where the match is weak. Expanded clones are given a class, and other clones once, few, many or no size at all.

j_call d_call v_call clone_size cdr3_nt cdr3_aa
TRBJ2-1 NA TRBV11-3 NA TGTGCCAGCACCGAAATGCCGTTTCCGCGACAGTTCTACAATGAGCAGTTCTTC CASTEMPFPRQFYNEQFF
TRBJ1-4 NA TRBV7-9 NA TGTGCCAGCCGCCCGGGGGGTGAAAAACTGTTTTTT CASRPGGEKLFF
TRBJ2-5 TRBD2 TRBV11-2 once TGTGCCAGCAGCTTATTAGCGGGAGAGACCCAGTACTTC CASSLLAGETQYF
TRBJ2-7 NA TRBV19 NA TGTGCCAGTAGGCCAGCCGGGACTCTCTACGAGCAGTACTTC CASRPAGTLYEQYF
TRBJ2-1 NA TRBV4-3 NA TGCGCCAGCAGCCGTATGTCGTCAGGGCGTAATGAGCAGTTCTTC CASSRMSSGRNEQFF
TRBJ2-7 NA TRBV29-1 NA TGCAGTGCCCAGGCGGGCTCCTACGAGCAGTACTTC CSAQAGSYEQYF
TRBJ1-1 NA TRBV5-1 few TGCGCCAGCAGCAATCTCCCTTCCGGGACACCGGATTCTAACACTGAAGCTTTCTTT CASSNLPSGTPDSNTEAFF
TRBJ2-3 TRBD1 TRBV7-9 NA TGTGCCAGCAGCCCCCGGACAGGGGGTAGCACAGATACGCAGTATTTT CASSPRTGGSTDTQYF
TRBJ2-1 TRBD1 TRBV19 NA TGTGCCAGTAGTCGACAGGGCCCCTACAATGAGCAGTTCTTC CASSRQGPYNEQFF
TRBJ2-7 TRBD1 TRBV11-2 NA TGTGCCAGCAGCTCCCAGACAGGGCGCTACGAGCAGTACTTC CASSSQTGRYEQYF
TRBJ1-2 TRBD1 TRBV18 NA TGTGCCAGCTCCCCGGTCCCGGGACAGATCTATGGCTACACCTTC CASSPVPGQIYGYTF
TRBJ2-2 TRBD2 TRBV7-2 NA TGTGCCAGCAGCTTAGATAGGCTAGCGGGGAACACCGGGGAGCTGTTTTTT CASSLDRLAGNTGELFF
TRBJ1-2 TRBD1 TRBV19 NA TGTGCCAGTAGTACGTGGGACAGGGGGATCTCCTATTATGGCTACACCTTC CASSTWDRGISYYGYTF
TRBJ1-2 TRBD1 TRBV30 NA TGTGCCTGGAGTGTACTGGCAGGGGGTCATGGCTACACCTTC CAWSVLAGGHGYTF
TRBJ1-5 TRBD1 TRBV15 NA TGTGCCACCAGCCTTTCTGGACAGGGGGCTGGTCAGCCCCAGCATTTT CATSLSGQGAGQPQHF
TRBJ2-3 TRBD1 TRBV11-3 NA TGTGCCAGCAGCCCAAGACAGGGAGGCACAGATACGCAGTATTTT CASSPRQGGTDTQYF
TRBJ2-7 TRBD1 TRBV19 NA TGTGCCAGTAGTACCGGGACAGGGATCGAGCAGTACTTC CASSTGTGIEQYF
TRBJ2-3 NA TRBV24-1 NA TGTGCCACCAGTATGAGAACTTCTAGCACAGATACGCAGTATTTT CATSMRTSSTDTQYF
TRBJ1-5 NA TRBV6-4 NA TGTGCCAGCAGTGACGGGGGGAATCAGCCCCAGCATTTT CASSDGGNQPQHF
TRBJ2-1 TRBD2 TRBV2 NA TGTGCCAGCAGTCGAGCGGGAATAACCTACAATGAGCAGTTCTTC CASSRAGITYNEQFF
TRBJ2-5 TRBD1 TRBV4-1 NA TGCGCCAGCAGCCAAGGTAACACAGGGGTTCAAGAGACCCAGTACTTC CASSQGNTGVQETQYF
TRBJ2-2 TRBD2 TRBV19 NA TGTGCCAGTGCGAGCGGGAGGGCCGGCGGGGAGCTGTTTTTT CASASGRAGGELFF
TRBJ2-7 TRBD1 TRBV5-6 NA TGTGCCAGCAGCCCCGGACAGGATAACTACGAGCAGTACTTC CASSPGQDNYEQYF
TRBJ1-6 NA TRBV27 NA TGTGCCAGCAGTTTATTTCCTCAGGGAGGGGGTAGATATAATTCACCCCTCCACTTT CASSLFPQGGGRYNSPLHF
TRBJ2-1 NA TRBV29-1 once TGCAGCGTTCACAGGGAGAGGGGTTACAATGAGCAGTTCTTC CSVHRERGYNEQFF
TRBJ1-2 TRBD1 TRBV6-6 NA TGTGCCAGCAGTCCTAAGGACAGGGTGTATGGCTACACCTTC CASSPKDRVYGYTF
TRBJ2-1 NA TRBV5-1 NA TGCGCCAGTCCAGCGACAGTTTACAATGAGCAGTTCTTC CASPATVYNEQFF
TRBJ2-7 NA TRBV21-1 NA TGTGCCAGCAGCAAAGCAGGCCGTAACAGGGGCCCGAGCTCCTACGAGCAGTACTTC CASSKAGRNRGPSSYEQYF
TRBJ1-2 NA TRBV7-2 NA TGTGCCAGCAGCTTAGCGTCAGTGAACTATGGCTACACCTTC CASSLASVNYGYTF
TRBJ1-1 NA TRBV7-2 NA TGTGCCAGCAGGAGGGGGGGTGACGCTCGCACTGAAGCTTTCTTT CASRRGGDARTEAFF
TRBJ1-5 NA TRBV28 NA TGTGCCAGCAGTTTATATTCAGGGGGCAATCAGCCCCAGCATTTT CASSLYSGGNQPQHF
TRBJ2-3 TRBD1 TRBV27 NA TGTGCCAGCAGCCCTGGGTGGGGACAGGGGAGAGATACGCAGTATTTT CASSPGWGQGRDTQYF
TRBJ1-4 TRBD1 TRBV27 once TGTGCCAGCACTGGACAGGGTTTTGAAAAACTGTTTTTT CASTGQGFEKLFF
TRBJ2-6 NA TRBV28 NA TGTGCCAGCAGTTTCCACGGGGACTCTGGGGCCAACGTCCTGACTTTC CASSFHGDSGANVLTF
TRBJ2-3 NA TRBV5-4 NA TGTGCCAGCAGCTCGAAACAGGGTGCAGATACGCAGTATTTT CASSSKQGADTQYF
TRBJ2-1 TRBD2 TRBV7-9 NA TGTGCCAGCAGCTTTAGCGGGGCTTACGAGCAGTTCTTC CASSFSGAYEQFF
TRBJ1-2 NA TRBV13 NA TGTGCCAGCAGCTTAGATCGGGGTGGCTACACCTTC CASSLDRGGYTF